This T cell receptor (beta chain) originates from a study of monozygotic twins with inflammatory bowel disease. Study findings and constraints: People with IBD had fewer clonotypes in common with others than healthy twins did, especially with disease activity.

Whole-blood total RNA was extracted without T cell sorting. In regard to this clonotype: Its antigen is not known.

For both chains, the TCRalpha and TCRbeta cDNA went through two nested PCRs of approximately 16 and 10 cycles. TCRdb re-called the 5' RACE reads and gives one entry per CDR3 protein, without DNA. The table lists roughly 150,000 distinct CDR3 sequences, with 1.2% in the top ten. CDR3 size: 18 residues. The germline V gene encodes CDR1 GTSNPN and CDR2 SVGIG (reference sequence). This receptor was taken from a human donor with ulcerative colitis or Crohn's disease, or a healthy co-twin of an affected twin (not recorded which). The chain employs TRBV30 and TRBJ2-3; TCRdb selects TRBD2, and the lack of DNA leaves this call unchecked. Sequenced material: blood. CDR3 sequence: CAWSNRRLAGDRADTQYF. The whole variable domain, filled in from reference TRBV30 and TRBJ2-3, reads SQTIHQWPATLVQPVGSPLSLECTVEGTSNPNLYWYRQAAGRGLQLLFYSVGIGQISSEVPQNLSASRPQDRQFILSSKKLLLSDSGFYLCAWSNRRLAGDRADTQYFGPGTRLTVL.